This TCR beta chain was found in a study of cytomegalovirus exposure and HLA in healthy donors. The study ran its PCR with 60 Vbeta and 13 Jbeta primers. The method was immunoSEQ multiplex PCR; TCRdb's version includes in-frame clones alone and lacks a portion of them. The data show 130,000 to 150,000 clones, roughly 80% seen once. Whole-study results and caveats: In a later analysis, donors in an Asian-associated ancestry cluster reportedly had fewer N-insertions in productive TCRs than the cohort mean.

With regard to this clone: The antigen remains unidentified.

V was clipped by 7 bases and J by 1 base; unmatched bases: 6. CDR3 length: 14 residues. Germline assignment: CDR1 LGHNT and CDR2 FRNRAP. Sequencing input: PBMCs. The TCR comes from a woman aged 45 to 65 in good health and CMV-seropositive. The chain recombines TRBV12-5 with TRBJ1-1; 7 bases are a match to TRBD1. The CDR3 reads CASATGDGNTEAFF. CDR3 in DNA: TGTGCTAGTGCCACAGGGGATGGGAACACTGAAGCTTTCTTT.